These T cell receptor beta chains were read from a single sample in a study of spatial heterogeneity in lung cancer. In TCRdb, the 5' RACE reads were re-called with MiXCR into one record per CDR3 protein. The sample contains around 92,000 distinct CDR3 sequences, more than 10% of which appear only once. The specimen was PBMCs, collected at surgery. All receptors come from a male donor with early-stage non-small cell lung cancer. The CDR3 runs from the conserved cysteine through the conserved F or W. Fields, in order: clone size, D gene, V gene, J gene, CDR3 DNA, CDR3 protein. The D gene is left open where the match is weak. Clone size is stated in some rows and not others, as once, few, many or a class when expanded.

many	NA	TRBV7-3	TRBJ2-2	TGTGCCAGCAGCCCGGACAGCATGAACATAAATGGGCTGTTTTTT	CASSPDSMNINGLFF
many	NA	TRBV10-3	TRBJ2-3	TGTGCCATCAGGGGGATCTTGTCCACAGATACGCAGTATTTT	CAIRGILSTDTQYF
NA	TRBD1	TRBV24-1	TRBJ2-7	TGTGCCACCAGTCAACAGGGGTACGAGCAGTACTTC	CATSQQGYEQYF
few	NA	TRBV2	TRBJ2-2	TGTGCCAGCAGGACCATTGGGACCACCGGGGAGCTGTTTTTT	CASRTIGTTGELFF
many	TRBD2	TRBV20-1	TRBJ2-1	TGCAGTGCTAGAGCACTAGCGGGAGTAGGGTCCTACAATGAGCAGTTCTTC	CSARALAGVGSYNEQFF
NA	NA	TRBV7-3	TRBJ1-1	TGTGCCAGCAGCATAAACGGGGGCACTGAAGCTTTCTTT	CASSINGGTEAFF
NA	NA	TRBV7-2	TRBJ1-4	TGTGCCAGCAGCTCGTTCCCCCGGGGAAGGGACGAAAAACTGTTTTTT	CASSSFPRGRDEKLFF
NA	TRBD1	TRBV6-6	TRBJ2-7	TGTGCCAGCAGGGACGTAGACAGGGGAGGCGAGCAGTACTTC	CASRDVDRGGEQYF
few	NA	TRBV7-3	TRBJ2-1	TGTGCCAGCAGCCGGGGCGGGCCAGAAAATGAGCAGTTCTTC	CASSRGGPENEQFF
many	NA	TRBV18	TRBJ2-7	TGTGCCAGCAGCCCTGACTCCTACGAGCAGTACTTC	CASSPDSYEQYF
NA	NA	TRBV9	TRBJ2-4	TGTGCCAGCAGCGTAGAGCCCCAGGAGACAAGCATTCAGTACTTC	CASSVEPQETSIQYF
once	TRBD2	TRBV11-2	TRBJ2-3	TGTGCCAGCAGCACTAGCGGGGGGGATACAACAGATACGCAGTATTTT	CASSTSGGDTTDTQYF
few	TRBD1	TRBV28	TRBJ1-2	TGTGCCAGCAGTTTTGGACAGGTTAACTATGGCTACACCTTC	CASSFGQVNYGYTF
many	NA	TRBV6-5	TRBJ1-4	TGTGCCAGCAGTTACGGCCCGGATGAAAAACTGTTTTTT	CASSYGPDEKLFF
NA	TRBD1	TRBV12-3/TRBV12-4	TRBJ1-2	TGTGCCAGCAGCCTAAGGACAGGGAGCTATGGCTACACCTTC	CASSLRTGSYGYTF
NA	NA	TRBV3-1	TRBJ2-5	TGTGCCAGCAGCCAAGTCGAGGTGGAGCAAGAGACCCAGTACTTC	CASSQVEVEQETQYF
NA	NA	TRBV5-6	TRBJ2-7	TGTGCCAGCAGCTTGTTTCTAGTCGGCGAGCAGTACTTC	CASSLFLVGEQYF
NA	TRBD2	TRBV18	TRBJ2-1	TGTGCCAGCTCACCCGAGGGACTAGCGGGTTCCAATGAGCAGTTCTTC	CASSPEGLAGSNEQFF